Reported below is one TCR beta chain. What it binds is unknown. Germline V gene sequence: CDR1 LNHDA, CDR2 SQIVND (reference sequence). V lost 5 bases and J 7 bases, leaving 15 bases between the germline ends. This CDR3 spans 15 amino acids. These data are taken from a study of T cell responses to AZD1222 COVID-19 vaccine. Study-wide results and caveats: Targets within unmutated variant regions were reportedly found for nearly half of spike-specific TCRs. Spike-specific TCR breadth rose after two AZD1222 doses, and depth rose as well. Donors skewed white British and female; clonal diversity was possibly underestimated.

Assay used: immunoSEQ multiplex PCR; TCRdb lists only in-frame clones, some missing. The repertoire includes fewer than 85,000 clones, roughly 87% of them detected once, and roughly 1.2% sits in the top ten. Second-dose groups at about 4 or about 12 weeks were pooled. The chain recombines TRBV19 with TRBJ1-6; D is unresolved. The source was peripheral blood, collected 28 days after the second AZD1222 dose. The sequence was collected from an adult who received the AZD1222 COVID-19 vaccine. CDR3 sequence: CASSSTRWENSPLHF. CDR3 sequence (DNA): TGTGCCAGTAGTTCCACCAGGTGGGAGAATTCACCCCTCCACTTT.